A single sample gave rise to the 16 T cell receptor beta chains below, sequenced in a study of blood T cell repertoires in COVID-19. The table came from immunoSEQ multiplex PCR; TCRdb's copy has only in-frame clones and leaves some out. The repertoire consists of 60,000 to 75,000 clones, with around 76% occurring once and the leading ten covering 50% to 55%. The specimen was peripheral blood. The receptors derive from a woman at least 80 years old with acute or convalescent COVID-19.

This clone was seen repeatedly, ten times or more. The rearrangement links TRBV2 to TRBJ2-2; D is perhaps TRBD1 (6 bases). The germline V gene has CDR1 SNHLY and CDR2 FYNNEI. This CDR3 contains 14 residues. Trimming stripped 1 base from V and 6 bases from J, with 9 bases between. In nucleotides, the CDR3 is TGTGCCAGCAGTGAAGACAGGGTCCCCGGGGAGCTGTTTTTT. Translation: CASSEDRVPGELFF.

In its sample, this clone was seen a few times. The gene calls are TRBV11-2 and TRBJ2-3, with TRBD1 matching 7 bases. The J segment lost 3 bases and the V segment lost 1 base, leaving 4 bases of the junction unmatched. Looked up from germline, CDR1 is SGHAT and CDR2 is FQNNGV. This CDR3 has 15 amino acids. The CDR3 DNA follows: TGTGCCAGCAGCTTAGTAGGGGGCGGGACAGATACGCAGTATTTT. Translating it yields CASSLVGGGTDTQYF. Using reference TRBV11-2 and TRBJ2-3 for the parts outside the CDR3, the full variable domain is EAGVAQSPRYKIIEKRQSVAFWCNPISGHATLYWYQQILGQGPKLLIQFQNNGVVDDSQLPKDRFSAERLKGVDSTLKIQPAKLEDSAVYLCASSLVGGGTDTQYFGPGTRLTVL.

The chain has TRBV6-2 or TRBV6-3 and TRBJ2-7, with D perhaps matching TRBD2 (5 bases). There are 18 residues in the CDR3. Germline CDR1 is MNHEY and CDR2 is SVGEGT. Between the trimmed V and J ends, which lost 2 bases and 3 bases, there was a span of 23 bases. The CDR3 here is CASSYPRRGSQILYEQYF. The CDR3 DNA is TGTGCCAGCAGTTACCCCCGTCGGGGATCCCAAATCCTCTACGAGCAGTACTTC.

CDR3 DNA: TGTGCCAGCAGCCCCCCGAGGCAGGGGCCTGGAAACACCATATATTTT. This sequence encodes CASSPPRQGPGNTIYF. The chain recombines TRBV28 with TRBJ1-3, with a possible D match to TRBD1 (6 bases). Trimming pared 6 bases from V and 2 bases from J, leaving 17 bases between. The CDR3 is made up of 16 amino acids. In germline, CDR1 is MDHEN, CDR2 SYDVKM.

V is TRBV6-1 and J is TRBJ1-2; 9 bases map to TRBD1. The germline gives CDR1 MNHNS, CDR2 SASEGT. This CDR3 spans 15 amino acids. V was pared by 2 bases and J by 3 bases, with 4 bases of the junction left unmatched. Written as DNA, the CDR3 is TGTGCCAGCAGTGAATGGGACAGGGAGGACTATGGCTACACCTTC. Encoded protein: CASSEWDREDYGYTF.

The chain combines TRBV7-9 with TRBJ2-1, with 10 bases aligning to TRBD2. Trimming removed 5 bases from V and 7 bases from J; junction bases left unmatched: 8. CDR1 and CDR2 (germline): SEHNR, FQNEAQ (reference sequence). This CDR3 comprises 15 residues. As DNA, the CDR3 is TGTGCCAGCAGCATACCGGGACTAGCGATGAATGAGCAGTTCTTC. This sequence encodes CASSIPGLAMNEQFF.

V gene TRBV7-2 combines with J gene TRBJ2-7, with 9 bases identical to TRBD2. Germline CDR1 is SGHTA and CDR2 is FQGNSA. J lost 4 bases, V lost 6 bases, and 13 bases had no gene match. The CDR3 length is 16 residues. The CDR3 DNA reads TGTGCCAGCAGAGTAAGTGCGGGAGGGCCGGGGTACGAGCAGTACTTC. Residues: CASRVSAGGPGYEQYF.

The chain employs TRBV5-5 and TRBJ1-1; no clear D. V shed 2 bases and J shed 0 bases, with 11 bases lying between them. The CDR3 length is 15 residues. Germline CDR1 reads SGHKS; CDR2 reads YYEKEE (reference sequence). This CDR3 is CASSFTAGMNTEAFF. Written as DNA, the CDR3 is TGTGCCAGCAGCTTTACGGCAGGTATGAACACTGAAGCTTTCTTT.

This chain connects TRBV24-1 to TRBJ1-2; TRBD1 might be the D (5 bases). CDR3 length: 12 residues. Trimming stripped 6 bases from V and 6 bases from J, with 10 bases between. The germline gives CDR1 KGHDR, CDR2 SFDVKD. The DNA of the CDR3 is TGTGCCACCAGTCCAAGGGGAAATGGCTACACCTTC. Its translation: CATSPRGNGYTF.

The chain joins TRBV7-9 to TRBJ2-2; D is ambiguous. Germline V CDR1 and CDR2: SEHNR, FQNEAQ (reference sequence). CDR3 length: 13 amino acids. V lost 7 bases to trimming and J lost 2 bases, with 8 bases between them. The DNA for the CDR3 is TGTGCCAGCATGACTGGTAACACCGGGGAGCTGTTTTTT. Amino acid sequence: CASMTGNTGELFF.

The chain recombines TRBV5-8 with TRBJ1-6; TRBD1 matches 9 bases. Germline V gene sequence: CDR1 SGHTS, CDR2 YDEGEE. Trimming removed 2 bases from V and 5 bases from J; junction bases left unmatched: 5. The CDR3 is 16 amino acids. CDR3 bases: TGTGCCAGCAGCTTTAGGACAGGGGCAGATAATTCACCCCTCCACTTT. This codes for CASSFRTGADNSPLHF.

This clone turned up a few times. This chain uses TRBV4-2 with TRBJ1-3, with a weak D call TRBD1 (6 bases). Germline V CDR1 and CDR2: LGHNA, YNFKEQ. This CDR3 comprises 16 residues. Between the trimmed V and J ends, which lost 4 bases and 4 bases, there was a span of 17 bases. The CDR3 is CASSPMTGAEGNTIYF. The CDR3 DNA reads TGTGCCAGCAGCCCTATGACAGGCGCAGAGGGAAACACCATATATTTT.

The rearrangement uses TRBV19 and TRBJ2-7, with a tentative D call TRBD1 (7 bases). The CDR3 spans 15 residues. Germline CDR1 reads LNHDA; CDR2 reads SQIVND (reference sequence). Trimming removed 4 bases from V and 4 bases from J, with 17 bases in between. The CDR3 DNA follows: TGTGCCAGTAGTACACCAGGGGGGACGGGGTACGAGCAGTACTTC. Its protein product is CASSTPGGTGYEQYF.

This chain uses TRBV28 with TRBJ2-7; 7 bases align to TRBD1. The CDR3 loop spans 15 amino acids. Per germline, CDR1 MDHEN and CDR2 SYDVKM. V gave up 2 bases and J gave up 1 base; unmatched junction bases: 5. CDR3 DNA: TGTGCCAGCAGTTTACCCGGGACAGTTTCCTACGAGCAGTACTTC. It encodes CASSLPGTVSYEQYF.

This clone was seen once. This rearrangement joins TRBV2 to TRBJ1-1; D gene uncertain. This CDR3 region has 14 residues. Per the germline V gene, CDR1 is SNHLY and CDR2 is FYNNEI. V was clipped by 3 bases and J by 9 bases, with 17 bases between them. CDR3 sequence: CASSEGGRTLKAFF. In DNA form, the CDR3 reads TGTGCCAGCAGTGAGGGCGGGCGGACGCTGAAAGCTTTCTTT.

The chain links TRBV3-1 (or the pseudogene TRBV3-2) to TRBJ2-7, with 8 bases that match TRBD2. This CDR3 has 14 amino acids. Germline CDR1 LGHDT, CDR2 YNNKEL (reference sequence). V was pared by 4 bases and J by 3 bases, with 5 bases of the junction left unmatched. The CDR3 nucleotides read TGTGCCAGCAGCCGTGTAGCGGGAATCTACGAGCAGTACTTC. Its protein product is CASSRVAGIYEQYF.